This T cell receptor (beta chain) was captured by sequencing in a study of T cell responses to AZD1222 COVID-19 vaccine. Overall study findings and caveats: Among the donors, most were white British and more were female, and clonal diversity was possibly underestimated.

Method: immunoSEQ multiplex PCR; TCRdb's copy keeps in-frame clones and lacks some. The data hold around 99,000 clones, with just over 90% observed a single time. Notes on this clone: Its antigen is not known.

The receptor was isolated from an adult who received the AZD1222 COVID-19 vaccine. Sample: peripheral blood, taken 28 days after the second AZD1222 dose.

The CDR3 loop reads CASSSLPRDSGNTIYF. The CDR3 nucleotides read TGTGCCAGCAGCTCACTCCCCCGGGACTCTGGAAACACCATATATTTT. The chain has TRBV5-6 and TRBJ1-3; D remains ambiguous. This CDR3 spans 16 amino acids. Trimming took 3 bases from V and 0 from J, leaving 13 bases between them. Germline CDR1 reads SGHDT; CDR2 reads YYEEEE.